This T cell receptor beta chain was observed in a study of T-cell reconstitution after alpha-beta-depleted transplantation in children listed by TCRdb under 2016. With respect to the entire study: The study quantitatively tracked T-cell immune reconstitution after TCRalphabeta/CD19-depleted allogeneic hematopoietic cell transplantation in children using TCR repertoire profiling. What the research found in general, with its limitations: The high TCRbeta diversity at day 60 in some patients was ascribed to recipient T cells and intrathymic progenitors that had survived conditioning. About two months after transplant, the apparently early recovery of alphabetaT-cell counts reportedly depended on just several hundred clones that had expanded rapidly and came from non-depleted graft cells. Over subsequent months, a decline in hyperexpanded clone frequencies was noted, and after one year, T-cell counts and TCRbeta diversity were mostly ascribed to newly produced T cells.

This clonotype occurred a few times. This receptor's antigen is unknown. Per-nucleotide qualities are absent, and no much larger clonotype sits a single base away. The CDR3 spans 15 residues, from the cysteine through the phenylalanine. The sequence is cut down to CDR3 DNA, 45 bases in frame from base 1. Cut back by 1 base and 5 bases, the V and J ends lie 11 bases apart. Taken from the germline V gene (reference sequence), the CDR1 and CDR2 loops are LNHNV and YYDKDF. Library prep was done by PCR. Sequencing used an Illumina HiSeq 2500. TCR libraries were prepared with molecular barcoding, using unique molecular identifiers to normalize TCRbeta repertoire quantification. TCRdb took the public reads, trimmed them with fastp at Q25, ran MiXCR for clone calling and kept in-frame beta chains. Each CDR3 protein gets just one entry, which takes the most common genes and DNA from the rows behind it. This sample gives 600,000 to 800,000 distinct CDR3 sequences in total; 13% of them show up just once. The top ten clones comprise 0.65% to 0.9% of the sample.

In the paper's terms, the treatment or condition label means: allogeneic hematopoietic cell transplantation with graft depleted of TCRalphabeta T cells and CD19 B cells. TCRalphabeta/CD19-depleted allogeneic hematopoietic cell grafts were given to the transplant recipients, all of whom were children. The chain was built from TRBV15 and TRBJ2-2; no D gene can be assigned with confidence. The sequenced sample was PBMCs, obtained before TCRalphabeta/CD19-depleted stem cell transplant. The receptor was derived from a girl aged 2 to 9 with congenital amegakaryocytic thrombocytopenia, due to receive a stem cell transplant. CDR3 reads: CATSRVDHGTGELFF. The nucleotide sequence reads TGTGCCACCAGCAGAGTCGACCACGGGACCGGGGAGCTGTTTTTT.